A selection of T cell receptor beta chains follows, all from one sample in a study of shared clonotypes between healthy human individuals. The data were produced by immunoSEQ multiplex PCR, yet TCRdb's version contains in-frame clones alone and is incomplete. The sample records 640,000 or so clones, about three quarters being singletons. Sequenced: memory CD4+ T cells sorted from blood. These receptors came from a woman in her twenties or thirties in good health. Each CDR3 is given with its conserved first and last residue. Each record gives: CDR3 protein, V gene, D gene, J gene. The D gene is left open where the match is weak.

CDR3aa: CASSPDSGRSYNEQFF
v_gene: TRBV7-2
d_gene: TRBD2
j_gene: TRBJ2-1

CDR3aa: CAIRPGQGSTYEQYF
v_gene: TRBV10-3
d_gene: TRBD1
j_gene: TRBJ2-7

CDR3aa: CASSPIRDKGVPYETQYF
v_gene: TRBV4-1
d_gene: NA
j_gene: TRBJ2-5

CDR3aa: CAISDPSGELYEQYF
v_gene: TRBV10-3
d_gene: TRBD2
j_gene: TRBJ2-7

CDR3aa: CASSPATSTDTGELFF
v_gene: TRBV11-3
d_gene: NA
j_gene: TRBJ2-2

CDR3aa: CASSFTGYGNTEAFF
v_gene: TRBV5-5
d_gene: NA
j_gene: TRBJ1-1

CDR3aa: CASSHGTSRYNEQFF
v_gene: TRBV25-1
d_gene: TRBD2
j_gene: TRBJ2-1

CDR3aa: CASSPRTNSGNTIYF
v_gene: TRBV6-6
d_gene: NA
j_gene: TRBJ1-3

CDR3aa: CASSEAPGFRRYTGELFF
v_gene: TRBV6-1
d_gene: NA
j_gene: TRBJ2-2

CDR3aa: CAWIVGGGNEQFF
v_gene: TRBV30
d_gene: NA
j_gene: TRBJ2-1

CDR3aa: CASRRVDSGTEAFF
v_gene: TRBV27
d_gene: NA
j_gene: TRBJ1-1

CDR3aa: CASSPGQGGLSGNTIYF
v_gene: TRBV7-6
d_gene: TRBD1
j_gene: TRBJ1-3

CDR3aa: CASSTGQAVYGYTF
v_gene: TRBV5-1
d_gene: TRBD1
j_gene: TRBJ1-2

CDR3aa: CAISPGTGPHTQYF
v_gene: TRBV10-3
d_gene: TRBD1
j_gene: TRBJ2-3

CDR3aa: CASSTGTPSYNEQFF
v_gene: TRBV2
d_gene: NA
j_gene: TRBJ2-1

CDR3aa: CSVDGTQDFSGNTIYF
v_gene: TRBV29-1
d_gene: NA
j_gene: TRBJ1-3

CDR3aa: CSVGHSNTEAFF
v_gene: TRBV29-1
d_gene: NA
j_gene: TRBJ1-1

CDR3aa: CASRLGGSYEQYF
v_gene: TRBV6-5
d_gene: NA
j_gene: TRBJ2-7

CDR3aa: CASSLYRTAKAQPQHF
v_gene: TRBV28
d_gene: NA
j_gene: TRBJ1-5

CDR3aa: CASSGARRAGTDTQYF
v_gene: TRBV4-1
d_gene: NA
j_gene: TRBJ2-3

CDR3aa: CASSLREGDYTF
v_gene: TRBV5-1
d_gene: NA
j_gene: TRBJ1-2

CDR3aa: CASSAGTDITDTQYF
v_gene: TRBV6-4
d_gene: NA
j_gene: TRBJ2-3

CDR3aa: CASEFPSGEQYF
v_gene: TRBV2
d_gene: NA
j_gene: TRBJ2-7

CDR3aa: CAISESPRGGKPTEAFF
v_gene: TRBV10-3
d_gene: NA
j_gene: TRBJ1-1

CDR3aa: CASSLASPDEKLFF
v_gene: TRBV5-1
d_gene: NA
j_gene: TRBJ1-4

CDR3aa: CASRYRGDTEAFF
v_gene: TRBV28
d_gene: TRBD1
j_gene: TRBJ1-1

CDR3aa: CASSFSGEETQYF
v_gene: TRBV7-9
d_gene: NA
j_gene: TRBJ2-5

CDR3aa: CASGLVGVRQPQHF
v_gene: TRBV12-5
d_gene: NA
j_gene: TRBJ1-5

CDR3aa: CASSFFWGQGSTGELFF
v_gene: TRBV28
d_gene: TRBD1
j_gene: TRBJ2-2

CDR3aa: CASQSHTATNTEAFF
v_gene: TRBV28
d_gene: NA
j_gene: TRBJ1-1

CDR3aa: CASSQDNVGTEAFF
v_gene: TRBV4-1
d_gene: NA
j_gene: TRBJ1-1

CDR3aa: CASSPQGAHNAEAFF
v_gene: TRBV6-6
d_gene: TRBD1
j_gene: TRBJ1-1

CDR3aa: CASSLALAGGFEQYF
v_gene: TRBV11-2
d_gene: TRBD2
j_gene: TRBJ2-7